A selection of T cell receptor beta chains follows, all from one sample in a study of shared clonotypes between healthy human individuals. Assay used: immunoSEQ multiplex PCR; TCRdb lists only in-frame clones, some missing. The sample lists under 600,000 clones, about 96% occurring once. Sequenced sample: naive CD4+ T cells sorted from blood. The receptors were gathered from a woman aged 25 to 39 in good health. Each CDR3 is given with its conserved first and last residue. A D gene is named only where the DNA matches it firmly. Rows give clone size only sometimes, using once, few, many, or a class for an expanded clone.

V gene: TRBV2; clone size: .; J gene: TRBJ2-7; D gene: TRBD1; CDR3 DNA: TGTGCCAGCAGGGCCGGGACAGGGAAGGCCTACGAGCAGTACTTC; CDR3 protein: CASRAGTGKAYEQYF
V gene: TRBV5-1; clone size: .; J gene: TRBJ2-2; D gene: TRBD2; CDR3 DNA: TGCGCCAGCAGCTCTTTAGCGGGAGGGAACACCGGGGAGCTGTTTTTT; CDR3 protein: CASSSLAGGNTGELFF
V gene: TRBV4-2; clone size: .; J gene: TRBJ2-6; D gene: TRBD2; CDR3 DNA: TGTGCCAGCAGCCAAGTTCGCGGGAGCTCTGGGGCCAACGTCCTGACTTTC; CDR3 protein: CASSQVRGSSGANVLTF
V gene: TRBV5-6; clone size: .; J gene: TRBJ1-1; D gene: .; CDR3 DNA: TGTGCCAGCAGTCCCGGACGGTTGAACACTGAAGCTTTCTTT; CDR3 protein: CASSPGRLNTEAFF
V gene: TRBV6-1; clone size: .; J gene: TRBJ2-1; D gene: TRBD2; CDR3 DNA: TGTGCCAGCAGTGAAGCGTTTTCAACTAGCGGGGCATACAATGAGCAGTTCTTC; CDR3 protein: CASSEAFSTSGAYNEQFF
V gene: TRBV19; clone size: .; J gene: TRBJ2-5; D gene: .; CDR3 DNA: TGTGCCAGTAGTATAAGGGGCCAGGGGACCCAGTACTTC; CDR3 protein: CASSIRGQGTQYF
V gene: TRBV15; clone size: once; J gene: TRBJ2-7; D gene: TRBD2; CDR3 DNA: TGTGCCACCAGCAGAGTTTTGGGGACTAACTACGAGCAGTACTTC; CDR3 protein: CATSRVLGTNYEQYF
V gene: TRBV7-2; clone size: .; J gene: TRBJ1-5; D gene: .; CDR3 DNA: TGTGCCAGCAGCTTAGGACGGGCATATTCGCCCCAGCATTTT; CDR3 protein: CASSLGRAYSPQHF
V gene: TRBV12-5; clone size: .; J gene: TRBJ2-7; D gene: .; CDR3 DNA: TGTGCTAGTGGTTTGGTCCTCCCGGGAGCGGAAGAATCCTACGAGCAGTACTTC; CDR3 protein: CASGLVLPGAEESYEQYF
V gene: TRBV19; clone size: .; J gene: TRBJ1-2; D gene: TRBD1; CDR3 DNA: TGTGCCAGTAGGGGGACAGGGGTGGACTATGGCTACACCTTC; CDR3 protein: CASRGTGVDYGYTF
V gene: TRBV28; clone size: .; J gene: TRBJ2-7; D gene: TRBD2; CDR3 DNA: TGTGCCAGCACGGAATGGGGGGGGTCTTCCGAGGAGCAGTACTTC; CDR3 protein: CASTEWGGSSEEQYF
V gene: TRBV27; clone size: .; J gene: TRBJ2-7; D gene: .; CDR3 DNA: TGTGCCAGCAGTCCCTGGGAAACCTATTACGAGCAGTACTTC; CDR3 protein: CASSPWETYYEQYF
V gene: TRBV19; clone size: .; J gene: TRBJ1-5; D gene: TRBD1; CDR3 DNA: TGTGCCAGTAGTATCAAGTATTGGGGACAGACCAATCAGCCCCAGCATTTT; CDR3 protein: CASSIKYWGQTNQPQHF
V gene: TRBV2; clone size: .; J gene: TRBJ2-4; D gene: .; CDR3 DNA: TGTGCCAGCAGTGTAGGCGGCGGCATTCAGTACTTC; CDR3 protein: CASSVGGGIQYF
V gene: TRBV28; clone size: .; J gene: TRBJ2-4; D gene: TRBD2; CDR3 DNA: TGTGCCAGCAGTCCGACTGGACTAGCGGATAGCAAAAACATTCAGTACTTC; CDR3 protein: CASSPTGLADSKNIQYF
V gene: TRBV28; clone size: .; J gene: TRBJ2-4; D gene: .; CDR3 DNA: TGTGCCAGCAGTTTGGCACAGCCTCTAGCCAAAAACATTCAGTACTTC; CDR3 protein: CASSLAQPLAKNIQYF
V gene: TRBV18; clone size: .; J gene: TRBJ2-7; D gene: TRBD1; CDR3 DNA: TGTGCCAGCTCACCATGGGACAGGCCGACCTACGAGCAGTACTTC; CDR3 protein: CASSPWDRPTYEQYF
V gene: TRBV25-1; clone size: .; J gene: TRBJ2-1; D gene: .; CDR3 DNA: TGTGCCAGCAGTCTCCAAGGGGTGTATCGGGAACGGCAGTTCTTC; CDR3 protein: CASSLQGVYRERQFF
V gene: TRBV5-1; clone size: .; J gene: TRBJ1-1; D gene: .; CDR3 DNA: TGCGCCAGCACCGTCCCGGGGCCCGCCACTGAAGCTTTCTTT; CDR3 protein: CASTVPGPATEAFF
V gene: TRBV18; clone size: .; J gene: TRBJ2-5; D gene: .; CDR3 DNA: TGTGCCAGCTCCCGGGGGACACTCCAAGAGACCCAGTACTTC; CDR3 protein: CASSRGTLQETQYF
V gene: TRBV5-6; clone size: .; J gene: TRBJ2-3; D gene: .; CDR3 DNA: TGTGCCAGCAGCTGGGTCGGGGGAGATACGCAGTATTTT; CDR3 protein: CASSWVGGDTQYF
V gene: TRBV28; clone size: few; J gene: TRBJ1-2; D gene: .; CDR3 DNA: TGTGCCAGCAGTTTTCGGAGTTACTATGGCTACACCTTC; CDR3 protein: CASSFRSYYGYTF